Below are 25 T cell receptor beta chains sequenced from a single sample in a study of regulatory T cells in long-lasting Graves disease. Arm-PCR of CDR3 regions with iRepertoire HTBI primers generated TCR beta libraries. Each CDR3 protein is one row after TCRdb ran MiXCR on the multiplex PCR reads. The sample holds about 340,000 distinct CDR3 sequences, roughly a fifth seen once. Time point indicated: persistent/refractory GD, antithyroid drugs over 5 years with positive TRAb. PBMC-extracted RNA yielded the TCR library. The source material was peripheral blood mononuclear cells (PBMCs), sampled when the disease was refractory, from a patient treated with antithyroid drugs. The receptors originated from a female donor with Graves disease.

Notes on this clonotype: This may stem from a read error, because a much larger clone lies one nucleotide away. The V gene is TRBV2, the J gene TRBJ2-4, with TRBD2 matching 9 bases. This CDR3 spans 16 amino acids. Germline CDR1 and CDR2: SNHLY and FYNNEI. V lost 4 bases and J lost 5; bases outside the gene matches: 9. CDR3 region: CASSGHSSGVENIQYF. In DNA, the CDR3 is TGTGCCAGCAGTGGCCATTCTAGCGGGGTGGAAAACATTCAGTACTTC.

The J gene is TRBJ2-7, the V gene TRBV20-1; the match to TRBD2 covers 9 bases. This CDR3 has 15 amino acids. The V and J ends lost 0 bases and 1 base, in that order; junction bases with no gene match: 4. Germline V gene lookup returns CDR1 DFQATT and CDR2 SNEGSKA (reference sequence). This CDR3 is CSARDRLAGSYEQYF. The CDR3 DNA reads TGCAGTGCTAGAGATCGGCTAGCGGGATCCTACGAGCAGTACTTC.

This clonotype was seen a few times. V is TRBV19 and J is TRBJ1-6; D ambiguous. V was cut by 5 bases and J by 8 bases, with 7 bases left in between. The CDR3 consists of 12 residues. Germline V CDR1 and CDR2: LNHDA, SQIVND (reference sequence). The CDR3 here is CASSSLDSPLHF. As DNA, the CDR3 is TGTGCCAGTAGTTCCTTGGATTCACCCCTCCACTTT.

There are many counts of this clonotype. The chain carries TRBV7-9 and TRBJ2-7; 7 bases align to TRBD2. CDR3 length: 13 residues. V was clipped by 2 bases and J by 5 bases; unmatched bases: 3. CDR1 SEHNR and CDR2 FQNEAQ come from the germline V gene (reference sequence). The CDR3 reads CASSLTSEDEQYF. In DNA form, the CDR3 reads TGTGCCAGCAGCTTAACTAGCGAGGACGAGCAGTACTTC.

This clonotype came up a few times. The chain is built from TRBV27 and TRBJ2-7; TRBD1 might be the D (5 bases). V lost 6 bases to trimming and J lost 3 bases, with 15 bases between them. The CDR3 consists of 14 residues. Per germline, CDR1 MNHEY and CDR2 SMNVEV (reference sequence). For the CDR3, the DNA is TGTGCCAGCAGACCAGAGCCAGGGAACTACGAGCAGTACTTC. It specifies CASRPEPGNYEQYF.

In regard to this clonotype: A much larger clone differs by one base, so this may be a read error. The chain has TRBV28 and TRBJ1-4; D is perhaps TRBD1 (5 bases). CDR1 MDHEN and CDR2 SYDVKM come from the germline V gene. This CDR3 is built from 14 residues. CDR3 bases: TGTACCAGCAGGATGGCGGGGCTAGGTGAAAAACTGTTTTTT. Translated: CTSRMAGLGEKLFF.

J is TRBJ2-7 and V is TRBV7-9, with D perhaps TRBD2 (6 bases). From germline, CDR1 is SEHNR and CDR2 FQNEAQ (reference sequence). The CDR3 contains 13 residues. Trimming took off 5 bases at V and 7 bases at J, with 15 bases between the two ends. CDR3 coding DNA: TGTGCCAGCAGCCCCCCGGGGACTTGGGAGCAGTACTTC. Translation: CASSPPGTWEQYF.

As regards this clonotype: This likely comes from a read error, as the CDR3 has no conserved phenylalanine or tryptophan at its end. This rearrangement joins TRBV6-5 to TRBJ1-5; a possible D gene is TRBD1 (5 bases). The CDR3 extends over 14 amino acids. Trimming stripped 4 bases from V and 7 bases from J, with 14 bases between. Germline V lookup: CDR1 MNHEY, CDR2 SVGAGI. The CDR3 DNA reads TGTGCCAGCAGTTTTCAGGGAAGGGAACAGCCCCAGCATCTT. It codes for CASSFQGREQPQHL.

The sample holds one count of this clonotype. J is TRBJ1-3 and V is TRBV7-9; the match to TRBD1 covers 7 bases. Per the germline V gene, CDR1 is SEHNR and CDR2 is FQNEAQ (reference sequence). This CDR3 spans 15 amino acids. V shed 5 bases and J 8 bases; nucleotides not matched to a gene: 12. CDR3 bases: TGTGCCAGCAGCCCGCGGGACAGCACGGTAGACACCATATATTTT. As protein: CASSPRDSTVDTIYF.

This clonotype showed up many times. The gene calls are TRBV24-1 and TRBJ1-6, with D possibly TRBD1 on 5 matching bases. V was shortened by 3 bases and J by 5 bases, with 13 bases between the two germline ends. This CDR3 comprises 16 residues. The germline V gene encodes CDR1 KGHDR and CDR2 SFDVKD. The CDR3 sequence: CATSDPGLGDNSPLHF. Written as DNA, the CDR3 is TGTGCCACCAGTGATCCTGGTCTAGGGGATAATTCACCCCTCCACTTT.

The sample holds many counts of this clonotype. The chain employs TRBV12-3 or TRBV12-4 and TRBJ1-5, with a weak D call TRBD1 (5 bases). CDR3 length: 14 residues. Between the trimmed V and J ends, which lost 6 bases and 4 bases, there was a span of 13 bases. CDR3 sequence: CASRPGEGNQPQHF. In DNA, the CDR3 is TGTGCCAGCAGGCCCGGGGAGGGGAATCAGCCCCAGCATTTT.

This clonotype has just a few counts. A read error is possible here, since a much larger clone lies one base away. This chain joins TRBV11-2 and TRBJ1-2, with D possibly TRBD1 on 6 matching bases. The CDR3 has 15 residues. V was shortened by 5 bases and J by 3 bases, with 16 bases between the two germline ends. CDR1 and CDR2 from the germline V gene are SGHAT and FQNNGV. DNA of the CDR3: TGTGCCAGCAGCAATACCACCCGGACAGACTATGGCTACACCTTC. Protein product: CASSNTTRTDYGYTF.

The gene calls are TRBV20-1 and TRBJ2-3; 9 nucleotides align to TRBD2. With V trimmed by 0 bases and J by 0 bases, 19 bases remained unmatched. The CDR3 is made up of 21 amino acids. Germline CDR1 and CDR2: DFQATT and SNEGSKA (reference sequence). The CDR3 here is CSARDLGFSAGGHSSTDTQYF. DNA of the CDR3: TGCAGTGCTAGAGATTTGGGCTTTTCAGCGGGAGGCCACTCTAGCACAGATACGCAGTATTTT.

This clonotype was counted many times. This rearrangement joins TRBV12-3 or TRBV12-4 to TRBJ1-5, with D unresolved. The V and J ends lost 3 bases and 9 bases respectively, with 9 bases between them. The CDR3 has 12 residues. CDR3 nucleotide sequence: TGTGCCAGCAGTTTCCGCCGACGGCCCCAGCATTTT. Its translation: CASSFRRRPQHF.

CDR3 bases: TGTGCCAGCAGTCCACTTAGGGGGGGGGCCCTTCAGCCCCAGCATTTT. Translating it yields CASSPLRGGALQPQHF. The chain combines TRBV6-1 with TRBJ1-5, with D possibly being TRBD1 (6 bases). The CDR3 contains 16 residues. Trimming left V 5 bases short and J 6 bases short, with 20 bases between. From germline, CDR1 is MNHNS and CDR2 SASEGT.

This clonotype was seen ten or more times. CDR3 in amino acids: CASSLGGAISREQYF. CDR3 in DNA: TGTGCCAGCAGTTTAGGGGGGGCGATCTCGCGAGAGCAGTACTTC. V usage is TRBV28 and J usage is TRBJ2-7; a weak D match, TRBD2 (7 bases). CDR1 is MDHEN, CDR2 SYDVKM, per germline. The V gene lost 2 bases and the J gene lost 7 bases, with 18 bases spanning the gap. The CDR3 has 15 amino acids.

This clonotype was counted many times. The chain links TRBV2 to TRBJ2-5; no clear D gene. Trimming stripped 1 base from V and 7 bases from J, with 7 bases between. CDR1 SNHLY and CDR2 FYNNEI come from the germline V gene. CDR3 length: 12 residues. The chain's CDR3 is CASSEDTPTQYF. The CDR3 DNA reads as TGTGCCAGCAGTGAAGACACTCCGACCCAGTACTTC.

The chain is built from TRBV30 and TRBJ1-2; 7 nucleotides line up with TRBD1. The CDR3 extends over 12 amino acids. Germline assignment: CDR1 GTSNPN and CDR2 SVGIG (reference sequence). The J segment lost 7 bases and the V segment lost 5 bases, leaving 7 bases of the junction unmatched. DNA of the CDR3: TGTGCCTGGCACGGGACAGCAGGTGGCTACACCTTC. This sequence encodes CAWHGTAGGYTF.

V is TRBV5-5 and J is TRBJ1-1; 11 nucleotides match TRBD1. After removal of 3 bases from V and 4 bases from J, the junction contained 5 bases not matched to a gene. This CDR3 has 15 amino acids. Germline lookup yields CDR1 SGHKS and CDR2 YYEKEE (reference sequence). The CDR3 sequence is CASSSGTGGGTEAFF. CDR3 coding DNA: TGTGCCAGCAGCTCCGGGACAGGGGGAGGCACTGAAGCTTTCTTT.

The rearrangement uses TRBV9 and TRBJ1-6; D not certain. Germline assignment: CDR1 SGDLS and CDR2 YYNGEE. The V and J ends lost 0 bases and 2 bases respectively, with 6 bases between them. CDR3 length: 15 amino acids. DNA of the CDR3: TGTGCCAGCAGCGTAGTGGGAACCTATAATTCACCCCTCCACTTT. It yields the protein CASSVVGTYNSPLHF.

The rearrangement joins TRBV19 to TRBJ1-2, with D maybe TRBD1 (5 bases). V lost 8 bases, J lost 2 bases, and 18 bases lay in between. Germline lookup yields CDR1 LNHDA and CDR2 SQIVND (reference sequence). The CDR3 covers 15 residues. CDR3 in amino acids: CASRRPGQLNYGYTF. CDR3 in DNA: TGTGCCAGTCGAAGGCCGGGGCAACTAAACTATGGCTACACCTTC.

This clonotype has ten or more counts. The rearrangement joins TRBV11-2 to TRBJ1-4, with TRBD1 identical over 9 bases. The germline CDR1 and CDR2 sequences are SGHAT and FQNNGV. The V and J ends lost 5 bases and 8 bases, in that order; junction bases with no gene match: 6. CDR3 size: 14 residues. The CDR3 is CASSLGTGIEKLFF. CDR3 DNA: TGTGCCAGCAGCCTCGGGACAGGGATAGAAAAACTGTTTTTT.

This clonotype has ten or more counts. The rearrangement uses TRBV28 and TRBJ1-1; perhaps TRBD1 as D (6 bases). Trimming pared 1 base from V and 1 base from J, leaving 22 bases between. The CDR3 totals 19 residues. Germline V gene data show CDR1 as MDHEN and CDR2 as SYDVKM. The CDR3 sequence: CASSLFWPGGARRNTEAFF. CDR3 sequence (DNA): TGTGCCAGCAGTTTATTTTGGCCGGGGGGGGCCCGGAGGAACACTGAAGCTTTCTTT.

This clonotype was recorded a few times. The rearrangement uses TRBV12-3 or TRBV12-4 and TRBJ1-5; a possible D gene is TRBD1 (6 bases). CDR3 length: 16 residues. V shed 4 bases and J shed 0 bases, with 13 bases lying between them. The CDR3 loop is CASSYPTGNSNQPQHF. The CDR3 nucleotides are TGTGCCAGCAGTTACCCGACAGGTAATAGCAATCAGCCCCAGCATTTT.

This clonotype was seen many times. Here the CDR3 DNA reads TGTGCCAGCAGTTACTATACAGGAGAAGCTTTCTTT. This codes for CASSYYTGEAFF. The V gene is TRBV6-5, the J gene TRBJ1-1; a weak D match, TRBD1 (5 bases). V was shortened by 1 base and J by 8 bases, with 8 bases between the two germline ends. Germline loops: CDR1 MNHEY, CDR2 SVGAGI. This CDR3 is 12 amino acids long.